This is a list of T cell receptor beta chains from one sample in a study of OX40 agonist ivuxolimab in advanced cancers. Measured with immunoSEQ multiplex PCR; TCRdb has only the in-frame clones, and not every one. The sample includes 65,000 to 70,000 clones, about nine tenths of them seen just once. The material was CD4+ or CD8+ T cells sorted from blood, obtained in a trial of the OX40 agonist ivuxolimab. All receptors come from an adult with an advanced solid tumor such as melanoma, head and neck, liver or kidney cancer. CDR3s include the opening cysteine and the closing phenylalanine or tryptophan. The D gene is left open where the match is weak. A clone size is listed for some rows: how often the clone was seen (once, few, many), or a class if it is expanded.

J,D,V,length,size,CDR3,DNA
TRBJ2-6,-,TRBV5-4,17,-,CASSLFHQGPGANVLTF,TGTGCCAGCAGCTTGTTCCATCAGGGGCCTGGGGCCAACGTCCTGACTTTC
TRBJ2-3,-,TRBV9,12,-,CASSVETDTQYF,TGTGCCAGCAGCGTAGAAACAGATACGCAGTATTTT
TRBJ2-3,TRBD2,TRBV5-1,16,-,CASSLASGGARDTQYF,TGCGCCAGCAGCTTGGCAAGCGGGGGGGCCCGAGATACGCAGTATTTT
TRBJ2-7,TRBD2,TRBV7-7,13,-,CASSLREGNEQYF,TGTGCCAGCAGCTTACGGGAGGGCAACGAGCAGTACTTC
TRBJ2-5,-,TRBV30,10,-,CAWKQETQYF,TGTGCCTGGAAACAAGAGACCCAGTACTTC
TRBJ2-4,TRBD1,TRBV7-8,17,once,CASSPKTGGLAKNIQYF,TGTGCCAGCAGCCCAAAGACAGGGGGTTTGGCCAAAAACATTCAGTACTTC
TRBJ2-3,TRBD1,TRBV19,15,-,CASSIGDRPTDTQYF,TGTGCCAGTAGTATAGGGGACAGACCCACAGATACGCAGTATTTT
TRBJ2-7,TRBD2,TRBV5-1,15,-,CASSWTSGSSYEQYF,TGCGCCAGCAGCTGGACTAGCGGAAGCTCCTACGAGCAGTACTTC
TRBJ2-2,-,TRBV11-3,12,-,CASSQGTGELFF,TGTGCCAGCAGCCAAGGGACCGGGGAGCTGTTTTTT
TRBJ1-2,-,TRBV9,14,-,CASSPLPGTYGYTF,TGTGCCAGCAGCCCCCTTCCGGGGACCTATGGCTACACCTTC
TRBJ2-5,TRBD1,TRBV6-5,15,-,CASSYIGQGQETQYF,TGTGCCAGCAGTTATATCGGACAGGGTCAAGAGACCCAGTACTTC
TRBJ2-1,TRBD2,TRBV7-2,19,-,CASSLEGLVPTRSYNEQFF,TGTGCCAGCAGCTTAGAGGGACTAGTCCCTACTCGCTCCTACAATGAGCAGTTCTTC
TRBJ2-3,-,TRBV7-9,14,-,CASSLGPRTDTQYF,TGTGCCAGCAGCTTAGGACCAAGGACAGATACGCAGTATTTT
TRBJ1-6,TRBD1,TRBV2,13,-,CASRRTGDSPLHF,TGTGCCAGCAGAAGGACAGGGGATTCACCCCTCCACTTT
TRBJ2-3,-,TRBV29-1,12,-,CSVEEGADTQYF,TGCAGCGTTGAAGAAGGGGCAGATACGCAGTATTTT
TRBJ2-1,TRBD2,TRBV6-6,15,-,CASSRLAGPYNEQFF,TGTGCCAGCAGTCGACTAGCGGGGCCCTACAATGAGCAGTTCTTC